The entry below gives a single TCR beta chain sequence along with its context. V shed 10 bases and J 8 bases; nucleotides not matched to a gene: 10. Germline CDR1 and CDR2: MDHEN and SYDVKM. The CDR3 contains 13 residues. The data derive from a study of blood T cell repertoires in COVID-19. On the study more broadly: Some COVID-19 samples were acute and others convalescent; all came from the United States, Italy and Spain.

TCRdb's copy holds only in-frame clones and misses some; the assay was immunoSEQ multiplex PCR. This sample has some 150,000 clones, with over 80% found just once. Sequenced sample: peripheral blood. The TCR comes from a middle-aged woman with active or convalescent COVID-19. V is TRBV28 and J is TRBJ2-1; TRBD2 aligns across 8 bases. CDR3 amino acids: CATDPGGPDEQFF. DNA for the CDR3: TGTGCCACCGACCCGGGGGGGCCCGATGAGCAGTTCTTC.